The T cell receptor beta chain described here comes from a study of spatial heterogeneity in lung cancer. At the level of the study: The study consistently detected more beta-chain than alpha-chain sequences. Unique TCR and UMI combinations averaged more than ten appearances each in raw reads.

Germline V gene sequence: CDR1 DFQATT, CDR2 SNEGSKA (reference sequence). Trimming shortened V by 6 bases and J by 4 bases, and 22 bases separated the two germline ends. The length of the CDR3 is 16 residues. Each molecule of TCR cDNA was tagged with one unique molecular identifier. TCRdb itself ran the 5' RACE reads through MiXCR, one entry per CDR3 protein. The table lists fewer than 3,000 distinct CDR3 sequences, roughly 12% of them singletons. As for time point: sample taken at primary tumor resection. Whole RNA from tumor, nontumor lung or frozen PBMC was sequenced unsorted. The donors, fewer than 90 patients with untreated early-stage non-small cell lung cancer, provided the samples.

Sequenced material: normal lung tissue next to the tumor, taken at surgery. This chain connects TRBV20-1 to TRBJ2-1; D possibly corresponds to TRBD2 (6 bases). The TCR was taken from a male donor with early-stage non-small cell lung cancer. The CDR3 nucleotides read TGCAGTGCCCACTCCACCGGCGGGACGGGATACAATGAGCAGTTCTTC. This gives the protein CSAHSTGGTGYNEQFF.